Listed here are 31 T cell receptor beta chains from one sample, sequenced in a study of blood T cell repertoires in COVID-19 (TCRdb year 2020). Library construction relied on the immunoSEQ multiplex PCR assay. In TCRdb, the immuneACCESS table is reduced to in-frame sequences with V and J assigned. These tables do not hold every clone; where another copy was compared, an unresolved V gene accounts for under half, and the others remain unexplained. Within this sample are about 190,000 clones, with more than 60% of them counted one time only. The ten biggest clones cover around 12% of the sample. Sequencing used peripheral blood. These receptors came from a woman between 45 and 60 years old with acute or convalescent COVID-19.

The V gene is TRBV27, the J gene TRBJ2-1, with D maybe TRBD2 (5 bases). This CDR3 has 12 residues. V was cut by 7 bases and J by 4 bases, with 8 bases left in between. Germline lookup yields CDR1 MNHEY and CDR2 SMNVEV (reference sequence). CDR3 DNA sequence: TGTGCCAGCACCTCGGGGTACAATGAGCAGTTCTTC. Translating gives CASTSGYNEQFF.

V usage is TRBV5-4 and J usage is TRBJ2-7, with D possibly being TRBD2 (5 bases). The V end was cut by 3 bases, the J end by 3 bases, with 13 bases between. CDR1 SGHNT and CDR2 YYREEE come from the germline V gene (reference sequence). CDR3 length: 14 amino acids. CDR3 residues: CASSSMASGYEQYF. The CDR3, as DNA: TGTGCCAGCAGCTCCATGGCGAGCGGCTACGAGCAGTACTTC.

V usage is TRBV12-3 or TRBV12-4 and J usage is TRBJ1-3; D is ambiguous. V dropped 11 bases and J dropped 4 bases, with 9 bases sitting between them. This CDR3 spans 11 amino acids. CDR3 loop: CASSSGNTIYF. The CDR3 region has the DNA TGTGCCTCCTCCTCGGGAAACACCATATATTTT.

The count of this clone is one. The rearrangement joins TRBV11-2 to TRBJ2-1; 8 bases fit TRBD2. This CDR3 comprises 16 residues. With V trimmed by 4 bases and J by 7 bases, 12 bases remained unmatched. In germline, CDR1 is SGHAT, CDR2 FQNNGV. The CDR3 nucleotides are TGTGCCAGCAGCTCTTCCAGGGATAGCGGGAAAAATGAGCAGTTCTTC. Its translation is CASSSSRDSGKNEQFF.

This chain links TRBV7-2 with TRBJ1-1; 8 bases align to TRBD1. Germline trimming cut 4 bases from V and 4 bases from J; bases unmatched to any gene: 5. Germline CDR1 is SGHTA and CDR2 is FQGNSA. This CDR3 spans 14 amino acids. The DNA of the CDR3 is TGTGCCAGCAGCTCCACAGGGGGTATCACTGAAGCTTTCTTT. Translation gives CASSSTGGITEAFF.

This chain connects TRBV6-1 to TRBJ2-4; D remains ambiguous. Per germline, CDR1 MNHNS and CDR2 SASEGT. The CDR3 runs to 12 residues. V was shortened by 1 base and J by 7 bases, with 5 bases between the two germline ends. The CDR3 nucleotides are TGTGCCAGCAGTGAAGGACTTAACATTCAGTACTTC. Translated: CASSEGLNIQYF.

V is TRBV27 and J is TRBJ1-2; 8 nucleotides agree with TRBD1. V lost 6 bases and J lost 0; bases outside the gene matches: 6. Germline lookup yields CDR1 MNHEY and CDR2 SMNVEV (reference sequence). The CDR3 extends over 15 amino acids. In DNA form, the CDR3 reads TGTGCCAGCAGGTCGGGACAGGTAGCTAACTATGGCTACACCTTC. This translates into CASRSGQVANYGYTF.

This clone has just a few counts. This chain links TRBV14 with TRBJ2-1, with 9 bases aligning to TRBD2. The CDR3 totals 15 residues. Germline V gene data show CDR1 as SGHDN and CDR2 as FVKESK. J gave up 6 bases and V 0 bases, and 3 bases lay outside the gene matches. The CDR3, as DNA: TGTGCCAGCAGCCAAGATCTAGCGGGGCCCAATGAGCAGTTCTTC. Protein sequence: CASSQDLAGPNEQFF. Supplemented by reference TRBV14 and TRBJ2-1, the full variable domain reads EAGVTQFPSHSVIEKGQTVTLRCDPISGHDNLYWYRRVMGKEIKFLLHFVKESKQDESGMPNNRFLAERTGGTYSTLKVQPAELEDSGVYFCASSQDLAGPNEQFFGPGTRLTVL.

This clone was seen just once. This chain uses TRBV6-5 with TRBJ1-5, with 10 bases lining up with TRBD1. V dropped 2 bases and J dropped 0; count of bases not matched to a gene: 1. Looked up from germline, CDR1 is MNHEY and CDR2 is SVGAGI. The CDR3 consists of 16 residues. The CDR3 sequence: CASSYGDRGSNQPQHF. In DNA form, the CDR3 reads TGTGCCAGCAGTTACGGGGACAGGGGTAGCAATCAGCCCCAGCATTTT.

This clone appeared once. The chain employs TRBV11-2 and TRBJ1-1; 7 bases map to TRBD1. J was trimmed by 5 bases and V by 5 bases; bases with no gene match: 5. Germline values: CDR1 SGHAT, CDR2 FQNNGV. CDR3 length equals 13 residues. The CDR3 region has the DNA TGTGCCAGCAGCGCCGCAGGGGGAACTGAAGCTTTCTTT. Protein sequence: CASSAAGGTEAFF.

The chain carries TRBV27 and TRBJ1-4, with D hard to call. This CDR3 has 15 residues. Between the trimmed V and J ends, which lost 9 bases and 3 bases, there was a span of 17 bases. From germline, CDR1 is MNHEY and CDR2 SMNVEV (reference sequence). CDR3 sequence: CARTVCTAPNEKLFF. The CDR3 nucleotides read TGTGCCAGAACTGTGTGCACTGCACCTAATGAAAAACTGTTTTTT.

Here the CDR3 reads CASSVDQAVYGYTF. The CDR3 region has the DNA TGTGCCAGCAGCGTAGACCAGGCTGTCTATGGCTACACCTTC. This chain uses TRBV9 with TRBJ1-2; no firm D call. The CDR3 is 14 amino acids. The V end was cut by 0 bases, the J end by 4 bases, with 10 bases between. The germline gives CDR1 SGDLS, CDR2 YYNGEE.

The rearrangement uses TRBV5-4 and TRBJ1-2, with D possibly being TRBD1 (5 bases). CDR1 SGHNT and CDR2 YYREEE come from the germline V gene (reference sequence). Trimming left V 2 bases short and J 3 bases short, with 11 bases between. The CDR3 is 14 amino acids. CDR3 region: CASSFGDRDYGYTF. DNA for the CDR3: TGTGCCAGCAGCTTTGGAGACAGAGACTATGGCTACACCTTC.

This clone was observed many times. The chain couples TRBV28 to TRBJ2-7, with D perhaps matching TRBD2 (6 bases). CDR1 and CDR2 (germline): MDHEN, SYDVKM. Trimming removed 7 bases from V and 6 bases from J, with 13 bases in between. The CDR3 runs to 12 residues. CDR3 DNA sequence: TGTGCCAGCACCGGAGGGGTTTCCGAGCAGTACTTC. Amino acid sequence: CASTGGVSEQYF.

The rearrangement joins TRBV3-1 (or the pseudogene TRBV3-2) to TRBJ1-4; D not certain. Trimming cost V 4 bases and J 8 bases, with 11 bases left between them. The germline V gene encodes CDR1 LGHDT and CDR2 YNNKEL (reference sequence). CDR3 length equals 13 residues. The CDR3 DNA reads TGTGCCAGCAGCCCCCGGGAGGTGGAAAAACTGTTTTTT. This gives the protein CASSPREVEKLFF.

Here the CDR3 reads CAWSHGPLGELFF. The DNA of the CDR3 is TGTGCCTGGAGCCATGGGCCGCTCGGGGAGCTGTTTTTT. The chain uses TRBV30 and TRBJ2-2; no definite D call. V was cut by 3 bases and J by 7 bases, with 12 bases left in between. The CDR3 runs to 13 residues. Germline V gives CDR1 GTSNPN, CDR2 SVGIG (reference sequence).

The V gene is TRBV11-3, the J gene TRBJ2-7; no definite D call. The CDR3 covers 11 residues. Between the trimmed V and J ends, which lost 6 bases and 2 bases, there was a span of 5 bases. Germline V gene data show CDR1 as SGHNT and CDR2 as YENEEA. In nucleotides, the CDR3 is TGTGCCAGCAGAGCGACCTACGAGCAGTACTTC. Residues: CASRATYEQYF.

This chain connects TRBV6-5 to TRBJ2-1; possibly TRBD2 for D (6 bases). V lost 8 bases to trimming and J lost 5 bases, with 7 bases between them. CDR1 and CDR2 from the germline V gene are MNHEY and SVGAGI. The CDR3 spans 11 residues. CDR3 residues: CASGGDNEQFF. The DNA for the CDR3 is TGTGCCAGCGGAGGGGACAATGAGCAGTTCTTC.

This sequence joins TRBV7-6 and TRBJ2-7; 9 bases agree with TRBD2. CDR1 SGHVS and CDR2 FNYEAQ come from the germline V gene. The V gene end was trimmed by 7 bases and the J gene end by 1 base; junction bases not matched to a gene: 14. The CDR3 is 17 amino acids. The CDR3 protein is CASTPNAAGGRSYEQYF. The CDR3 DNA follows: TGTGCCAGCACCCCGAACGCTGCGGGGGGGCGGTCCTACGAGCAGTACTTC.

This clone was observed a handful of times. CDR3 sequence (DNA): TGTGCCATCGGACGACTAGCGGGAGGGCAGGAGACCCAGTACTTC. Translation: CAIGRLAGGQETQYF. The V and J genes are TRBV28 and TRBJ2-5, with TRBD2 matching over 14 bases. This CDR3 has 15 amino acids. Per the germline V gene, CDR1 is MDHEN and CDR2 is SYDVKM. With V trimmed by 10 bases and J by 5 bases, 9 bases remained unmatched. Drawing the rest from reference TRBV28 and TRBJ2-5, the complete variable domain is DVKVTQSSRYLVKRTGEKVFLECVQDMDHENMFWYRQDPGLGLRLIYFSYDVKMKEKGDIPEGYSVSREKKERFSLILESASTNQTSMYLCAIGRLAGGQETQYFGPGTRLLVL.

The gene calls are TRBV19 and TRBJ1-1, with TRBD1 matching over 9 bases. Germline-derived CDR1 and CDR2 are LNHDA and SQIVND (reference sequence). With V trimmed by 6 bases and J by 5 bases, 10 bases remained unmatched. CDR3 length: 15 amino acids. The CDR3 nucleotides read TGTGCCAGTAGCTCCCACAGGGGGCGCGCAACTGAAGCTTTCTTT. The encoded protein is CASSSHRGRATEAFF.

The chain links TRBV6-4 to TRBJ2-1, with 11 bases lining up with TRBD2. This CDR3 has 16 residues. Germline CDR1 is MRHNA and CDR2 is SNTAGT. The ends lost 6 bases at V and 2 bases at J; junction bases unmatched: 6. CDR3 loop: CASSWQGLAAYNEQFF. The CDR3 DNA reads TGTGCCAGCAGCTGGCAGGGACTAGCGGCCTACAATGAGCAGTTCTTC.

Written as DNA, the CDR3 is TGTGCCAGCAGCTTAGGGCCCAACTCCTACGAGCAGTACTTC. Encoded protein: CASSLGPNSYEQYF. This sequence joins TRBV7-2 and TRBJ2-7; no clear D. V was shortened by 1 base and J by 0 bases, with 7 bases between the two germline ends. The CDR3 spans 14 residues. CDR1 and CDR2 from the germline V gene are SGHTA and FQGNSA.

In its sample, this clone was seen a few times. The chain uses TRBV19 and TRBJ1-5; possible D gene TRBD1, 5 bases. The V end lost 6 bases, the J end lost 0 bases, and 12 bases lay between the germline ends. This CDR3 spans 15 amino acids. CDR1 and CDR2 (germline): LNHDA, SQIVND (reference sequence). The CDR3: CASSATAYSNQPQHF. CDR3 sequence (DNA): TGTGCCAGTAGCGCGACAGCTTATAGCAATCAGCCCCAGCATTTT.

In nucleotides, the CDR3 is TGCAGTGCTAGTCCGGGACTAGCGGGAGGAGAGACCCAGTACTTC. It encodes CSASPGLAGGETQYF. V usage is TRBV20-1 and J usage is TRBJ2-5; TRBD2 aligns across 15 bases. Per germline, CDR1 DFQATT and CDR2 SNEGSKA (reference sequence). This CDR3 is 15 amino acids long. V was pared by 3 bases and J by 4 bases, with 3 bases of the junction left unmatched.

This sequence joins TRBV5-5 and TRBJ1-6, with 8 bases aligning to TRBD1. The CDR3 contains 16 residues. CDR1 and CDR2 from the germline V gene are SGHKS and YYEKEE (reference sequence). Germline trimming cut 3 bases from V and 6 bases from J; bases unmatched to any gene: 8. CDR3 in amino acids: CASSSGQVRLNSPLHF. CDR3 DNA sequence: TGTGCCAGCAGCTCGGGACAGGTCCGCCTTAATTCACCCCTCCACTTT. Combining the CDR3 with reference TRBV5-5 and TRBJ1-6 gives the whole variable domain DAGVTQSPTHLIKTRGQQVTLRCSPISGHKSVSWYQQVLGQGPQFIFQYYEKEERGRGNFPDRFSARQFPNYSSELNVNALLLGDSALYLCASSSGQVRLNSPLHFGNGTRLTVT.

The chain couples TRBV19 to TRBJ2-7; 9 positions agree with TRBD2. The CDR3 has 14 residues. The trim removed 5 bases at V and 4 bases at J, leaving 6 bases unmatched. The germline V gene has CDR1 LNHDA and CDR2 SQIVND (reference sequence). CDR3 sequence reads: CASSLRTSEYEQYF. The CDR3 DNA is TGTGCCAGTAGTTTGAGGACTAGCGAGTACGAGCAGTACTTC.

The chain joins TRBV6-6 to TRBJ2-5; 9 nucleotides align to TRBD1. CDR1 is MNHNY, CDR2 SVGAGI, per germline (reference sequence). This CDR3 spans 15 amino acids. The V segment lost 4 bases and the J segment 4 bases; nucleotides outside the gene matches: 7. This CDR3 is CASSLQGASGETQYF. CDR3 bases: TGTGCCAGCAGTTTACAGGGGGCGAGCGGAGAGACCCAGTACTTC.

A few counts support this clone. V usage is TRBV5-5 and J usage is TRBJ2-2; the match to TRBD1 covers 10 bases. J lost 5 bases, V lost 5 bases, and 6 bases had no gene match. Germline lookup yields CDR1 SGHKS and CDR2 YYEKEE (reference sequence). This CDR3 contains 15 residues. The CDR3 protein is CASSPTGGLTGELFF. The CDR3 DNA reads as TGTGCCAGCAGTCCGACAGGGGGCTTGACCGGGGAGCTGTTTTTT. Combining the CDR3 with reference TRBV5-5 and TRBJ2-2 gives the whole variable domain DAGVTQSPTHLIKTRGQQVTLRCSPISGHKSVSWYQQVLGQGPQFIFQYYEKEERGRGNFPDRFSARQFPNYSSELNVNALLLGDSALYLCASSPTGGLTGELFFGEGSRLTVL.

The gene calls are TRBV14 and TRBJ2-7; weak D call: TRBD1 (6 bases). Germline CDR1 reads SGHDN; CDR2 reads FVKESK. This CDR3 has 14 residues. Trimming shortened V by 1 base and J by 4 bases, and 11 bases separated the two germline ends. CDR3 region: CASSQVGAGYEQYF. CDR3 in DNA: TGTGCCAGCAGCCAAGTGGGGGCAGGATACGAGCAGTACTTC.

The rearrangement links TRBV24-1 to TRBJ1-5, with D uncertain. CDR3 length: 15 amino acids. The germline V gene has CDR1 KGHDR and CDR2 SFDVKD. V lost 3 bases and J lost 4, with 12 bases in between. CDR3 sequence: CATSDATGSNQPQHF. CDR3 nucleotide sequence: TGTGCCACCAGTGATGCCACCGGGTCGAATCAGCCCCAGCATTTT.